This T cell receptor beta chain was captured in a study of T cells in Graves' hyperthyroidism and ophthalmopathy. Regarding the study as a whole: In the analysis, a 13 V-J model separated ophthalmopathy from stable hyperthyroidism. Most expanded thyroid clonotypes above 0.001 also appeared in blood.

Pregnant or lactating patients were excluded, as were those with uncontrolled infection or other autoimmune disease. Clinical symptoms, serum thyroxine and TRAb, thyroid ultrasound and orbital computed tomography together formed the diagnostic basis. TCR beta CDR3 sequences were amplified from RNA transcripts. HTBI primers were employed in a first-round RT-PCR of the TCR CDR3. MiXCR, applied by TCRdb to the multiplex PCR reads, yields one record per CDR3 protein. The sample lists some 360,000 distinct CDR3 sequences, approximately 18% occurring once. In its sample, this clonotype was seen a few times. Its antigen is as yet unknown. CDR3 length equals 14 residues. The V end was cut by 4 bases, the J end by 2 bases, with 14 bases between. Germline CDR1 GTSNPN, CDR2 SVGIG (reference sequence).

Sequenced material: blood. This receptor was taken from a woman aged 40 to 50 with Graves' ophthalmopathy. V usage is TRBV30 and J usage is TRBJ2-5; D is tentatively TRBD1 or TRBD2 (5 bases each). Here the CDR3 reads CAWNWGRVQETQYF. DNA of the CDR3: TGTGCCTGGAATTGGGGGAGAGTACAAGAGACCCAGTACTTC. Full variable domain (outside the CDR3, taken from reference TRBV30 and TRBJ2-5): SQTIHQWPATLVQPVGSPLSLECTVEGTSNPNLYWYRQAAGRGLQLLFYSVGIGQISSEVPQNLSASRPQDRQFILSSKKLLLSDSGFYLCAWNWGRVQETQYFGPGTRLLVL.